Reported below is one T cell receptor (beta chain). Its antigen is unidentified. The germline CDR1 and CDR2 sequences are WNHNN and SYGVQD (reference sequence). With 0 bases removed from V and 3 bases from J, the gap between germline ends came to 12 bases. The CDR3 loop spans 16 amino acids. Primers used in a second PCR of roughly 6 to 12 cycles were a sample-barcoded 5' primer and a J-beta primer mix. MiXCR, applied by TCRdb to the 5' RACE reads, yields one record per CDR3 protein. The table lists 1,500,000 or so distinct CDR3 sequences, approximately 59% of them singletons, with 5.5% to 8% in the top ten. The data stem from a study of blood T cells in healthy people across ages. Each of the donors had 9 to 10 milliliters of peripheral blood drawn into EDTA-treated Vacutainer tubes. The study's findings and limits: With donor CMV status unknown, expanded clonotype changes were possibly confounded.

Sequencing input: blood. The source is a man aged 18 to 29 in good health. The chain recombines TRBV10-1 with TRBJ2-1; either TRBD1 or TRBD2 may fit D (5 bases each). The chain's CDR3 is CASSESTRGSYNEQFF. The CDR3 DNA is TGCGCCAGCAGTGAGTCGACTCGGGGCAGCTACAATGAGCAGTTCTTC.